Listed below are T cell receptor beta chains from one sample, sequenced in a study of CXCR3-negative and CXCR3-positive naive CD8 T cells. TCRdb processed the 5' RACE reads again and assigns one entry to each CDR3 protein, with no DNA. The sample holds approximately 70,000 distinct CDR3 sequences. Sequenced: naive CXCR3- CD8+ T cells from blood. The receptor set was obtained from a human donor in good health. Some clones in this sample may be carry-over from other donors' samples. Each CDR3 is given with its conserved first and last residue. The order of the fields is J gene, V gene, CDR3 protein.

TRBJ2-7 | TRBV2 | CASSEALLRTGDEYF
TRBJ2-2 | TRBV15 | CATSRDLGRAGELFF
TRBJ2-1 | TRBV7-3 | CASSLTSGSHNEQFF
TRBJ2-7 | TRBV20-1 | CSAVGGSSYEQYF
TRBJ1-4 | TRBV3-1 | CASSATQGATNEKLFF
TRBJ1-2 | TRBV27 | CASSLSGGGYGYTF
TRBJ2-5 | TRBV7-9 | CASRDGQETQYF
TRBJ2-7 | TRBV12-3/TRBV12-4 | CASSYERVSEQYF
TRBJ2-3 | TRBV7-7 | CASSIGGGTDTQYF
TRBJ2-7 | TRBV29-1 | CSVEGGFREQYF
TRBJ1-1 | TRBV7-8 | CASSHGTEAFF
TRBJ2-1 | TRBV6-4 | CASSEFGVSSYNEQFF
TRBJ2-7 | TRBV11-3 | CASSFGRPSSYEQYF
TRBJ1-1 | TRBV5-1 | CASSLTGVGTEAFF
TRBJ1-2 | TRBV5-6 | CASSLVGQGTYGYTF
TRBJ1-5 | TRBV13 | CASSPQGSEPQHF
TRBJ2-7 | TRBV4-2 | CASSQDRDHLYEQYF
TRBJ2-7 | TRBV6-1 | CASSELAESSYEQYF
TRBJ1-1 | TRBV12-3/TRBV12-4 | CASSVSGKAFF
TRBJ1-6 | TRBV21-1 | CASSKDHRGNNSPLHF
TRBJ2-3 | TRBV7-3 | CASSGKITDTQYF
TRBJ1-1 | TRBV30 | CAWKLIGLNTEAFF
TRBJ1-2 | TRBV5-1 | CASRDGSIFPDGYTF
TRBJ1-1 | TRBV6-2/TRBV6-3 | CASSSRDRGFTEAFF
TRBJ1-2 | TRBV18 | CASSPPREGIPYGYTF
TRBJ2-7 | TRBV2 | CASSRPGLAGRHEQYF
TRBJ2-3 | TRBV29-1 | CSGRTIGDTQYF
TRBJ2-1 | TRBV7-6 | CASSRTGPSRDEQFF
TRBJ2-2 | TRBV5-1 | CASPGQSYAMENTGELFF
TRBJ2-7 | TRBV20-1 | CSEGRLGANEQYF
TRBJ1-2 | TRBV29-1 | CSVELAVDPYGYTF
TRBJ1-6 | TRBV5-1 | CASSTVGAGENNSPLHF
TRBJ2-5 | TRBV7-9 | CASCPGFLETQYF
TRBJ1-1 | TRBV7-2 | CASSSDLWQPGQGNTEAFF
TRBJ2-7 | TRBV29-1 | CSVRRGGSYEQYF
TRBJ1-5 | TRBV5-1 | CASTLSGPSIFSNQPQHF
TRBJ1-1 | TRBV5-1 | CASSWNGEPEAFF
TRBJ2-1 | TRBV20-1 | CSAGEWGSYNEQFF
TRBJ1-1 | TRBV7-6 | CASSPGQLNTEAFF
TRBJ1-3 | TRBV10-1 | CASSESAGDSGNTIYF
TRBJ2-7 | TRBV6-5 | CASSFSPGLAGSEQYF
TRBJ2-5 | TRBV10-3 | CAISDSRGAIQETQYF
TRBJ1-1 | TRBV6-1 | CASRDRAPLNTEAFF
TRBJ2-1 | TRBV18 | CASSGGSYNEQFF
TRBJ1-1 | TRBV6-6 | CASSYSAEVNTEAFF
TRBJ2-7 | TRBV3-1 | CASSPSGGLYEQYF
TRBJ2-4 | TRBV11-2 | CASSGRQGKNIQYF
TRBJ2-1 | TRBV9 | CASSVAGASYNEQFF
TRBJ2-7 | TRBV29-1 | CSVEDRLYEQYF
TRBJ2-2 | TRBV28 | CASSRDRGRPNTGELFF
TRBJ2-4 | TRBV4-1 | CASSQEPELLLTKNIQYF
TRBJ2-7 | TRBV4-2 | CASSESADAYEQYF
TRBJ2-1 | TRBV29-1 | CSVEGNFQGGGSYNEQFF
TRBJ2-3 | TRBV5-1 | CASSFLVSGETDTQYF
TRBJ2-5 | TRBV29-1 | CSVKGGFEETQYF
TRBJ2-3 | TRBV5-1 | CASSLNAPREGIADTQYF
TRBJ2-3 | TRBV25-1 | CASSEGTQITQYF
TRBJ1-1 | TRBV7-8 | CASSLAWGGTEAFF